This T cell receptor (beta chain) was profiled in a study of cytomegalovirus exposure and HLA in healthy donors. The overall study: Prior work identified some 120 million unique TCR beta sequences in approximately 180 million T cells. General study results and limits: An analysis that was carried out later associated 15,000 to 20,000 TCR beta sequences with HLA alleles at 0.05 false discovery rate. Later on, analysis showed that most CMV-associated TCR beta chains appeared to be HLA-restricted. 87-base-pair reads could not separate some V segments, including TRBV6-2 and TRBV6-3.

PCR used 60 Vbeta primers and 13 Jbeta primers. The assay was immunoSEQ multiplex PCR, and TCRdb's table has in-frame clones only and misses some. The sample contains roughly 100,000 clones, more than 75% of which appear only once. About this clone: As yet, its antigen is unknown.

Germline V gene data show CDR1 as SNHLY and CDR2 as FYNNEI. CDR3 length: 18 residues. Trimming cost V 1 base and J 5 bases, with 23 bases left between them. The J gene is TRBJ1-2, the V gene TRBV2; D ambiguous. The receptor comes from a woman in her late teens or twenties in good health and CMV-seropositive. The sample taken for sequencing was PBMCs. The CDR3 loop is CASSEEGSQTPGRYGYTF. The CDR3 bases are TGTGCCAGCAGTGAAGAGGGCAGTCAAACTCCCGGGAGGTATGGCTACACCTTC.